This TCR beta chain was retrieved from a study of identical twins. Study conclusions and caveats: Sequences that were out-of-frame, alpha and twin-shared displayed an excess of low generation probability. Abundant cord blood beta clonotypes carried fewer insertions; memory repertoires showed none.

As to this clonotype: Its specificity is not known.

MiXCR, applied by TCRdb to the 5' RACE reads, yields one record per CDR3 protein. Of just under 650,000 distinct CDR3 sequences detected, under 8.5% appear once; the ten largest clones hold 1.6%. In every case, the donor was a healthy Caucasian. Per the germline V gene, CDR1 is SGHDN and CDR2 is FVKESK. V was cut by 3 bases and J by 0 bases, with 8 bases left in between. The CDR3 extends over 14 amino acids. These data also featured in a second study, about yellow fever vaccine responses in identical twins. That paper adds: After vaccination, twins' T cell response reportedly seemed partly convergent, partly personalized.

The chain uses TRBV14 and TRBJ2-5; the D is unclear. This receptor was taken from a woman younger than 30 in good health. Material: PBMCs. CDR3 nucleotides: TGTGCCAGCAGCCAGCGGTTGGACCAAGAGACCCAGTACTTC. This sequence encodes CASSQRLDQETQYF. Together with reference TRBV14 and TRBJ2-5, the CDR3 gives the full variable domain: EAGVTQFPSHSVIEKGQTVTLRCDPISGHDNLYWYRRVMGKEIKFLLHFVKESKQDESGMPNNRFLAERTGGTYSTLKVQPAELEDSGVYFCASSQRLDQETQYFGPGTRLLVL.